The source of this TCR beta chain is a study of blood T cell repertoires in COVID-19 (dated by TCRdb to about 2020). As for the study more broadly: Collaborator samples came from the United States, Italy and Spain and covered acute and convalescent phases of COVID-19. The prospective study material was composed of cDNA or gDNA derived from T cells, B-cell-depleted T cells, or PBMCs. Deeply sampled blood TCRbeta repertoires from subjects exposed to, actively infected with, or recovered from COVID-19 were included in the dataset. A freely available public database, intended as a resource for researchers studying the immune response to SARS-CoV-2, is where the repertoires were released. Samples were obtained from the ongoing ImmuneRACE study (first 160 participants) and from over a thousand subjects provided by 6 global collaborators. A de-identified subject ID, COVID-19 status, age in years and sex were almost always included in the sample metadata. Where available, HLA class I and class II types were obtained from metadata supplied by the sample provider rather than from assay-based typing. The study at large found these results: Clinical and demographic metadata were provided uncurated, with the amount varying by source and participant.

As to this clone: Its antigen is not yet known. Base-call qualities are not available, and no considerably larger clone is one nucleotide away.

Counted from cysteine to phenylalanine, this CDR3 has 17 amino acids. Only the CDR3 region is kept as DNA, spanning 51 bases read in frame from base 1. At the junction V is shortened by 7 bases and J by 5 bases, with 26 bases in between. The germline V gene (reference sequence) gives CDR1 as LNHDA and CDR2 as SQIVND. The immunoSEQ Assay, a bias-controlled multiplex PCR, was used to amplify TCRbeta CDR3 regions from genomic DNA. As for the authors' bioinformatics: The number of nucleated cells in each sample was estimated from the amplification of reference gene primers within the assay. Sequence reads were collapsed and filtered to measure the absolute abundance of every unique TCRbeta CDR3 rearrangement. For each sample, productive Simpson clonality was calculated as the square root of Simpson's diversity index across productive rearrangements. The table was pulled from immuneACCESS by TCRdb, which kept in-frame rearrangements only. Such tables lose some clones; where checked, under half of the loss comes from unresolved V genes, and the rest has no known cause. That table is the source of V, J and clone size, and D and trimming were worked out from the DNA. The sample data list about half a million clones, and approximately 83% of these were observed just once. The leading ten clones occupy 3% to 4% of the sample.

Each collaborating institution followed its own protocols to collect whole blood in K2EDTA tubes. For TCRbeta analysis, collaborators shipped samples in one of three forms: frozen whole blood, isolated PBMCs, or DNA extracted from either of those sample types. This receptor was taken from a human donor in a cohort sampled during active COVID-19. The chain is made from TRBV19 and TRBJ1-1, and perhaps TRBD1 as D gene, on 6 matching bases. Sequencing was carried out using peripheral blood. The nucleotide sequence is given as TGTGCCAGTACCCCAAGAGTGATGCAGGGGCGGAGGACTGAAGCTTTCTTT. This translates into CASTPRVMQGRRTEAFF.